The 22 T cell receptor beta chains below come from one sample, sequenced in a study of T cell responses to AZD1222 COVID-19 vaccine. Profiled with immunoSEQ multiplex PCR; TCRdb holds only in-frame clones, not every one. The sample lists 25,000 to 35,000 clones; 78% were seen once. The source was peripheral blood, collected on day 0 of AZD1222 vaccination. The origin of the receptors is an adult in good health.

This clone showed up just once. V and J are TRBV6-2 or TRBV6-3 and TRBJ1-2; D ambiguous. Trimming removed 5 bases at V and 1 base at J, with 11 bases between. In germline, CDR1 is MNHEY, CDR2 SVGEGT. The CDR3 contains 14 residues. The CDR3 DNA reads as TGTGCCAGCAGTAGTGCAGCCGTTAACTATGGCTACACCTTC. Encoded protein: CASSSAAVNYGYTF.

This clone was observed once. CDR3 sequence reads: CASSQQPLRLAGAAQTQYF. Here the CDR3 DNA reads TGTGCCAGCAGTCAACAACCCCTGAGGCTAGCGGGAGCCGCCCAGACCCAGTACTTC. V gene TRBV6-2 or TRBV6-3 combines with J gene TRBJ2-5; 10 bases fit TRBD2. Germline values: CDR1 MNHEY, CDR2 SVGEGT. The CDR3 covers 19 residues. The ends lost 5 bases at V and 6 bases at J; junction bases unmatched: 21.

This chain links TRBV7-9 with TRBJ1-6, with 8 positions matching TRBD1. The CDR3 runs to 15 residues. Germline V gives CDR1 SEHNR, CDR2 FQNEAQ (reference sequence). The trim removed 5 bases at V and 9 bases at J, leaving 9 bases unmatched. CDR3 region: CASSLWTGYGSPLHF. The CDR3, as DNA: TGTGCCAGCAGCCTTTGGACAGGGTACGGTTCACCCCTCCACTTT.

The genes are TRBV7-2 and TRBJ2-4, with D perhaps matching TRBD2 (6 bases). This CDR3 spans 15 amino acids. V was pared by 5 bases and J by 5 bases, with 16 bases between. Germline loops: CDR1 SGHTA, CDR2 FQGNSA. CDR3 residues: CASSPQAGTQNIQYF. CDR3 in DNA: TGTGCCAGCAGCCCCCAGGCAGGGACTCAAAACATTCAGTACTTC.

The genes are TRBV19 and TRBJ2-6; a possible D gene is TRBD1 (5 bases). Germline V gene sequence: CDR1 LNHDA, CDR2 SQIVND (reference sequence). V gave up 7 bases and J gave up 0 bases, with 13 bases separating them. CDR3 length equals 16 residues. CDR3 amino acids: CASKEGRVSGANVLTF. The CDR3 bases are TGTGCCAGTAAGGAAGGCAGGGTCTCTGGGGCCAACGTCCTGACTTTC.

The chain uses TRBV19 and TRBJ2-1; 8 bases agree with TRBD1. Germline trimming cut 6 bases from V and 2 bases from J; bases unmatched to any gene: 6. The CDR3 length is 15 residues. Germline CDR1 reads LNHDA; CDR2 reads SQIVND (reference sequence). CDR3 nucleotides: TGTGCCAGTAGCAACACAGGGGGTCCCTACAATGAGCAGTTCTTC. It encodes CASSNTGGPYNEQFF.

The chain uses TRBV5-6 and TRBJ2-2, with D possibly matching TRBD1 (6 bases). In germline, CDR1 is SGHDT, CDR2 YYEEEE. This CDR3 is 15 amino acids long. Trimming left V 4 bases short and J 1 base short, with 11 bases between. CDR3 nucleotides: TGTGCCAGCAGCAACCGGGGACAGAACACCGGGGAGCTGTTTTTT. This translates into CASSNRGQNTGELFF.

The V call is TRBV7-8, the J call TRBJ2-5; D ambiguous. The CDR3 spans 9 residues. V was shortened by 8 bases and J by 4 bases, with 2 bases between the two germline ends. CDR1 and CDR2 (germline): SGHVS, FQNEAQ. This CDR3 reads CASSETQYF. DNA of the CDR3: TGTGCCAGCTCAGAGACCCAGTACTTC.

This clone was counted between two and nine times. This sequence joins TRBV5-6 and TRBJ1-3; weak D call: TRBD1 (6 bases). The germline V gene has CDR1 SGHDT and CDR2 YYEEEE. Trimming left V 3 bases short and J 0 bases short, with 22 bases between. The CDR3 is 19 amino acids. CDR3 in amino acids: CASSSYRYGGTVSGNTIYF. Written as DNA, the CDR3 is TGTGCCAGCAGCTCCTATAGGTATGGGGGCACGGTCTCTGGAAACACCATATATTTT.

The J gene is TRBJ2-7, the V gene TRBV28; the D is unclear. Germline V lookup: CDR1 MDHEN, CDR2 SYDVKM. V lost 3 bases, J lost 1 base, and 10 bases lay in between. The CDR3 has 14 amino acids. The CDR3 DNA is TGTGCCAGCAGTTTCAGGCCGTTGTCCTACGAGCAGTACTTC. Translated, it gives CASSFRPLSYEQYF.

The CDR3 protein is CASSLQQGLEAFF. The CDR3, as DNA: TGTGCCAGCAGTTTACAACAGGGACTGGAAGCTTTCTTT. V and J are TRBV12-3 or TRBV12-4 and TRBJ1-1; tentative D call: TRBD1 (6 bases). The CDR3 covers 13 residues. V was cut by 2 bases and J by 8 bases, with 12 bases left in between.

The V gene is TRBV18, the J gene TRBJ1-6; D gene ambiguous. Trimming shortened V by 4 bases and J by 5 bases, and 9 bases separated the two germline ends. CDR1 and CDR2 from the germline V gene are KGHSH and LQKENI. The CDR3 runs to 14 residues. CDR3 in amino acids: CASSRQENNSPLHF. The CDR3 nucleotides read TGTGCCAGCTCACGACAAGAAAATAATTCACCCCTCCACTTT.

The rearrangement joins TRBV7-2 to TRBJ2-5, with D perhaps TRBD1 or TRBD2 (5 bases each). The CDR3 loop spans 14 amino acids. The V and J ends lost 3 bases and 3 bases respectively, with 11 bases between them. Germline V lookup: CDR1 SGHTA, CDR2 FQGNSA. DNA for the CDR3: TGTGCCAGCAGCTTTACGGGGCCAAAAGAGACCCAGTACTTC. Translating it yields CASSFTGPKETQYF.

The rearrangement uses TRBV6-2 or TRBV6-3 and TRBJ1-5; perhaps TRBD1 as D (6 bases). Trimming took off 2 bases at V and 2 bases at J, with 28 bases between the two ends. From germline, CDR1 is MNHEY and CDR2 SVGEGT. This CDR3 comprises 21 residues. Written as DNA, the CDR3 is TGTGCCAGCAGTTACGCGATCGGCGGCAGGGGATTAAGCTTTGGCAATCAGCCCCAGCATTTT. Its protein is CASSYAIGGRGLSFGNQPQHF.

The chain is built from TRBV4-2 and TRBJ1-1; tentative D call: TRBD1 (5 bases). Trimming left V 3 bases short and J 4 bases short, with 12 bases between. CDR3 length: 14 residues. Germline V gene data show CDR1 as LGHNA and CDR2 as YNFKEQ. CDR3 nucleotides: TGTGCCAGCAGCCACAACAGGAGGGTCACTGAAGCTTTCTTT. Translating gives CASSHNRRVTEAFF.

The chain combines TRBV7-6 with TRBJ1-2; tentative D call: TRBD1 (6 bases). V lost 0 bases and J lost 7, with 12 bases in between. The CDR3 length is 14 residues. CDR1 and CDR2 (germline): SGHVS, FNYEAQ. The CDR3 loop reads CASSLAQGDVGYTF. In nucleotides, the CDR3 is TGTGCCAGCAGCTTAGCACAGGGTGATGTTGGCTACACCTTC.

The V and J genes are TRBV6-6 and TRBJ2-7, with D unclear. The CDR3 runs 11 residues. V lost 4 bases and J 7 bases, leaving 8 bases between the germline ends. Germline V CDR1 and CDR2: MNHNY, SVGAGI (reference sequence). In DNA, the CDR3 is TGTGCCAGCAGTTTCCTTTCTGAGCAGTACTTC. Protein: CASSFLSEQYF.

This clone occurred a few times. The chain has TRBV18 and TRBJ2-2; 11 bases fit TRBD1. Trimming at V came to 6 bases and at J to 4 bases, leaving 7 bases not matched to a gene. This CDR3 region has 16 residues. The germline gives CDR1 KGHSH, CDR2 LQKENI. The CDR3 loop reads CASSPGQGVITGELFF. The CDR3 DNA sequence: TGTGCCAGCTCGCCGGGACAGGGGGTAATCACCGGGGAGCTGTTTTTT.

The sample holds one count of this clone. Other DNA sequences from this sample encode an identical CDR3 as well. The chain joins TRBV19 to TRBJ1-1, with D possibly being TRBD1 (6 bases). V was cut by 1 base and J by 6 bases, with 12 bases left in between. The germline V gene encodes CDR1 LNHDA and CDR2 SQIVND (reference sequence). This CDR3 comprises 14 residues. The CDR3: CASSIGQGLPEAFF. For the CDR3, the DNA is TGTGCCAGTAGTATAGGTCAGGGGCTGCCTGAAGCTTTCTTT.

This clone appeared a few times. The chain combines TRBV6-4 with TRBJ2-2; no clear D gene. From germline, CDR1 is MRHNA and CDR2 SNTAGT. V was shortened by 4 bases and J by 3 bases, with 9 bases between the two germline ends. The CDR3 is made up of 14 amino acids. CDR3 loop: CASSGDTHTGELFF. The CDR3 coding sequence is TGTGCCAGCAGTGGAGACACCCACACCGGGGAGCTGTTTTTT.

This clone showed up just once. This chain links TRBV5-1 with TRBJ2-1, with 8 bases aligning to TRBD2. Germline values: CDR1 SGHRS, CDR2 YFSETQ. The CDR3 has 14 residues. The ends lost 1 base at V and 4 bases at J; junction bases unmatched: 1. The CDR3 sequence is CASSLTSGYNEQFF. The DNA for the CDR3 is TGCGCCAGCAGCTTGACTAGCGGATACAATGAGCAGTTCTTC.

This clone has a handful of counts. The chain recombines TRBV6-5 with TRBJ2-1; D is possibly TRBD2 (6 bases). The CDR3 extends over 13 amino acids. The V gene's germline CDR1 is MNHEY and CDR2 SVGAGI. Trimming pared 6 bases from V and 15 bases from J, leaving 21 bases between. Here the CDR3 reads CASRGTGTTFAFF. The CDR3 nucleotides read TGTGCCAGCAGGGGGACTGGCACTACTTTTGCGTTCTTC.